Sequencing of this TCR beta chain was carried out in a study of cytomegalovirus exposure and HLA in healthy donors. Generated by immunoSEQ multiplex PCR, the TCRdb table keeps only in-frame clones and is missing some. This sample has about 98,000 clones, with about 90% found just once. The CDR3 is 18 amino acids. The V segment lost 4 bases and the J segment 3 bases; nucleotides outside the gene matches: 12. The germline V gene has CDR1 SGHNT and CDR2 YENEEA. This chain joins TRBV11-3 and TRBJ2-1; 10 bases fit TRBD1. The sample consisted of PBMCs. The TCR originated in a man aged 18 to 35 in good health and CMV-seropositive. The CDR3 region is CASSSHTGTGVGYNEQFF. CDR3 nucleotide sequence: TGTGCCAGCAGCTCACACACCGGGACAGGGGTAGGCTACAATGAGCAGTTCTTC.